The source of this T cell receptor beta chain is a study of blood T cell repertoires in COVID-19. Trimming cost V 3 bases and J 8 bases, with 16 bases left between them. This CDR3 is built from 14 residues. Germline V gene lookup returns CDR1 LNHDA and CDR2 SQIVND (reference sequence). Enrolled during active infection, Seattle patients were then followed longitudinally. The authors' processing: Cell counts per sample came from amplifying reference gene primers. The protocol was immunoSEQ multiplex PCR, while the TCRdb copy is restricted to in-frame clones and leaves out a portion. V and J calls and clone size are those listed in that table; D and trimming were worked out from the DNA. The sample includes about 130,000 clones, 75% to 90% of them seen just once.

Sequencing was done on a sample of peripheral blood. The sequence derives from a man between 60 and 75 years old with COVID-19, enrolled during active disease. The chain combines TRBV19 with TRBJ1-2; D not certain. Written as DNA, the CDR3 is TGTGCCAGTAGTATCGAGCGTCAGTCTTTAGGCTACACCTTC. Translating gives CASSIERQSLGYTF.